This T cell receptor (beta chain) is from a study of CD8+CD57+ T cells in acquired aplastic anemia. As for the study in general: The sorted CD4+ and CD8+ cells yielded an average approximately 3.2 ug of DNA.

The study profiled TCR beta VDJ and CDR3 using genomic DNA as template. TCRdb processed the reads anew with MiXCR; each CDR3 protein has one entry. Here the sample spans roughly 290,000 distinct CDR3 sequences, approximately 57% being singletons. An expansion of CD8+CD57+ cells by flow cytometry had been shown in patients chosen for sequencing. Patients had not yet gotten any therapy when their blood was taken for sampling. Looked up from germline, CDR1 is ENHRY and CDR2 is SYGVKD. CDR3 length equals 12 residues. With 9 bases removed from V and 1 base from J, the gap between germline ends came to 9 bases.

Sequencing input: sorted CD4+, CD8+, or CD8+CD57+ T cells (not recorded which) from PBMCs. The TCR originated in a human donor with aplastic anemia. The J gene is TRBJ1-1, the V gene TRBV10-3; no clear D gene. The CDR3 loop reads CAIRDRNTEAFF. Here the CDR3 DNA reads TGTGCCATACGTGATAGGAACACTGAAGCTTTCTTT.